These T cell receptor beta chains were read from a single sample in a study of multiple sclerosis patients with progressive multifocal leukoencephalopathy. Some clones are missing from TCRdb's copy, which holds only in-frame ones; the method was immunoSEQ multiplex PCR. Among about 30,000 clones, roughly 89% were seen once, and the ten largest hold about 1.3%. The material was PBMCs, obtained from a patient treated with natalizumab. The source of these receptors is a human donor with multiple sclerosis. Both conserved end residues are part of each CDR3. The D gene is left open where the match is weak.

D	J	V	DNA	CDR3
-	TRBJ1-6	TRBV19	TGTGCCAGTAGCCCAAGGGGCGGTTTTTTGAATTCACCCCTCCACTTT	CASSPRGGFLNSPLHF
-	TRBJ1-2	TRBV30	TGTGCCTGGAGTGTACGCGGGCACCTTCTCTACACCTTC	CAWSVRGHLLYTF
-	TRBJ2-7	TRBV18	TGTGCCAGCTCACCTACCGGACAGTACGAGCAGTACTTC	CASSPTGQYEQYF
-	TRBJ1-1	TRBV5-1	TGCGCCAGCAGCTTGCAGATGAACACTGAAGCTTTCTTT	CASSLQMNTEAFF
-	TRBJ2-3	TRBV7-2	TGTGCCAGCAGCTTAGCCCGGGTAGATACGCAGTATTTT	CASSLARVDTQYF
-	TRBJ2-7	TRBV18	TGTGCCAGCTCACCAGGTCCCCCAGGACGGACCTACGAGCAGTACTTC	CASSPGPPGRTYEQYF
-	TRBJ1-2	TRBV6-6	TGTGCCAGCACCCAGCGAGGTAACTATGGCTACACCTTC	CASTQRGNYGYTF
-	TRBJ1-3	TRBV5-6	TGTGCCAGCAGCTTGGAAGCAGGGTGGTGGTCTGGAAACACCATATATTTT	CASSLEAGWWSGNTIYF
-	TRBJ1-1	TRBV18	TGTGCCAGCTCACCATCCGGACAGCTGAACACTGAAGCTTTCTTT	CASSPSGQLNTEAFF
TRBD2	TRBJ2-1	TRBV11-2	TGTGCCAGCAGCTTAGATGTAGCGGGGGGGTTCTATGAGCAGTTCTTC	CASSLDVAGGFYEQFF
-	TRBJ1-1	TRBV18	TGTGCCAGCTCTCTCCCGGGGCGCCGGCGGGGGAACACTGAAGCTTTCTTT	CASSLPGRRRGNTEAFF